Listed here are 21 T cell receptor beta chains from one sample, sequenced in a study of a mutant IDH1 vaccine in newly diagnosed glioma (dated by TCRdb to about 2021). The receptor library was made with the immunoSEQ multiplex PCR assay. Entries here come from immuneACCESS through TCRdb and include only in-frame sequences with V and J called. Some clones fail to appear in such tables; in the studies checked, an unresolved V gene covers under half of the shortfall, and the cause of the remainder is unknown. Here the sample has around 51,000 clones; about three quarters occur a single time. Jointly, the top ten make up approximately 1.8% of the sample. According to the study, the label for this sample's time point signals: week 5, during vaccination. Each vaccine dose, consisting of 300 ug of a 20-mer mutant IDH1 peptide in Montanide, was administered subcutaneously with topical imiquimod. Their recognized antigens are unknown.

The source was PBMCs, collected from a glioma patient whose treatment included an IDH1 peptide vaccine. Receptor source: a woman in her 40s with glioma.

This clone was recorded only once. The chain carries TRBV5-1 and TRBJ2-4; 7 nucleotides align to TRBD1. Germline V gene lookup returns CDR1 SGHRS and CDR2 YFSETQ. The CDR3 contains 19 residues. The trim removed 0 bases at V and 1 base at J, leaving 13 bases unmatched. CDR3: CASSLVQITGDVAKNIQYF. Here the CDR3 DNA reads TGCGCCAGCAGCTTGGTCCAGATTACAGGGGATGTGGCCAAAAACATTCAGTACTTC.

The rearrangement uses TRBV6-1 and TRBJ1-5; D is unresolved. There are 13 residues in the CDR3. V shed 3 bases and J shed 6 bases, with 9 bases lying between them. Germline V gives CDR1 MNHNS, CDR2 SASEGT. CDR3 protein: CASSDFESQPQHF. CDR3 bases: TGTGCCAGCAGTGATTTCGAGAGTCAGCCCCAGCATTTT.

The V and J genes are TRBV19 and TRBJ2-2; 7 bases fit TRBD1. The germline V gene encodes CDR1 LNHDA and CDR2 SQIVND (reference sequence). The ends lost 5 bases at V and 4 bases at J; junction bases unmatched: 13. There are 17 residues in the CDR3. The CDR3: CASSERTGLWVTGELFF. CDR3 nucleotides: TGTGCCAGTAGTGAAAGGACAGGCCTTTGGGTCACCGGGGAGCTGTTTTTT. Full variable domain (missing parts from reference TRBV19 and TRBJ2-2): DGGITQSPKYLFRKEGQNVTLSCEQNLNHDAMYWYRQDPGQGLRLIYYSQIVNDFQKGDIAEGYSVSREKKESFPLTVTSAQKNPTAFYLCASSERTGLWVTGELFFGEGSRLTVL.

The gene calls are TRBV6-5 and TRBJ2-6, with 7 bases fitting TRBD1. The length of the CDR3 is 15 residues. The J segment lost 2 bases and the V segment lost 6 bases, leaving 4 bases of the junction unmatched. Germline V gives CDR1 MNHEY, CDR2 SVGAGI. This chain's CDR3 is CASSPTGAGANVLTF. The CDR3 nucleotides read TGTGCCAGCAGCCCCACAGGGGCTGGGGCCAACGTCCTGACTTTC.

This chain links TRBV11-2 with TRBJ2-7; the D gene is possibly TRBD1 (5 bases). CDR1 and CDR2 from the germline V gene are SGHAT and FQNNGV. CDR3 size: 13 residues. Trimming removed 3 bases from V and 3 bases from J, with 9 bases in between. The CDR3 reads CASSFKQVYEQYF. In DNA, the CDR3 is TGTGCCAGCAGCTTCAAACAGGTCTACGAGCAGTACTTC. Drawing the rest from reference TRBV11-2 and TRBJ2-7, the complete variable domain is EAGVAQSPRYKIIEKRQSVAFWCNPISGHATLYWYQQILGQGPKLLIQFQNNGVVDDSQLPKDRFSAERLKGVDSTLKIQPAKLEDSAVYLCASSFKQVYEQYFGPGTRLTVT.

V usage is TRBV9 and J usage is TRBJ2-5, with TRBD2 matching over 9 bases. This CDR3 comprises 17 residues. Germline V gene sequence: CDR1 SGDLS, CDR2 YYNGEE. Trimming at V came to 0 bases and at J to 5 bases, leaving 11 bases not matched to a gene. The CDR3 region is CASSVDISGGLRETQYF. CDR3 coding DNA: TGTGCCAGCAGCGTAGATATTAGCGGGGGCTTAAGGGAGACCCAGTACTTC.

The CDR3 here is CASSVAGGINNEQFF. The CDR3 nucleotides are TGTGCCAGCAGTGTTGCGGGGGGGATCAACAATGAGCAGTTCTTC. V and J are TRBV2 and TRBJ2-1; TRBD2 matches 9 bases. Germline CDR1 and CDR2: SNHLY and FYNNEI. This CDR3 is 15 amino acids long. The ends lost 4 bases at V and 5 bases at J; junction bases unmatched: 6. The variable domain in full, completed from reference TRBV2 and TRBJ2-1, reads EPEVTQTPSHQVTQMGQEVILRCVPISNHLYFYWYRQILGQKVEFLVSFYNNEISEKSEIFDDQFSVERPDGSNFTLKIRSTKLEDSAMYFCASSVAGGINNEQFFGPGTRLTVL.

The sample holds a few counts of this clone. The chain has TRBV19 and TRBJ1-6; no clear D gene. In germline, CDR1 is LNHDA, CDR2 SQIVND (reference sequence). This CDR3 region has 13 residues. Trimming took off 4 bases at V and 6 bases at J, with 7 bases between the two ends. The CDR3 here is CASSRDPNSPLHF. CDR3 bases: TGTGCCAGTAGTAGGGATCCTAATTCACCCCTCCACTTT.

This clone was counted between two and nine times. The V gene is TRBV19, the J gene TRBJ1-6; the D gene is possibly TRBD1 (5 bases). Germline lookup yields CDR1 LNHDA and CDR2 SQIVND (reference sequence). The length of the CDR3 is 14 residues. Trimming took off 7 bases at V and 8 bases at J, with 15 bases between the two ends. The CDR3: CASKSGRIDSPLHF. CDR3 nucleotide sequence: TGTGCCAGTAAATCGGGGCGCATCGATTCACCCCTCCACTTT.

The chain employs TRBV5-4 and TRBJ1-2; unclear D gene. The germline V gene encodes CDR1 SGHNT and CDR2 YYREEE (reference sequence). Trimming took 2 bases from V and 1 from J, leaving 6 bases between them. The CDR3 runs 13 residues. In DNA form, the CDR3 reads TGTGCCAGCAGCTTCGCCAGTAACTATGGCTACACCTTC. Translation gives CASSFASNYGYTF.

The rearrangement links TRBV10-3 to TRBJ2-1, with D unclear. The length of the CDR3 is 15 residues. Germline CDR1 and CDR2: ENHRY and SYGVKD. With 7 bases removed from V and 10 bases from J, the gap between germline ends came to 23 bases. CDR3 sequence reads: CAIIGDRPQDKEQFF. The CDR3 DNA follows: TGTGCCATCATCGGCGACCGACCGCAGGATAAAGAGCAGTTCTTC.

The V and J genes are TRBV30 and TRBJ1-1, with D possibly matching TRBD1 (6 bases). CDR3 length: 13 amino acids. Germline V CDR1 and CDR2: GTSNPN, SVGIG (reference sequence). The ends were cut back, 3 bases at V and 5 bases at J, with 13 bases in the middle. The CDR3 bases are TGTGCCTGGAGGTCAGGGGAAGAAACTGAAGCTTTCTTT. This encodes CAWRSGEETEAFF.

V is TRBV6-5 and J is TRBJ2-1; TRBD2 aligns across 7 bases. Per the germline V gene, CDR1 is MNHEY and CDR2 is SVGAGI. The CDR3 totals 15 residues. The J segment lost 6 bases and the V segment lost 2 bases, leaving 7 bases of the junction unmatched. CDR3 residues: CASSYRGLMGNEQFF. As DNA, the CDR3 is TGTGCCAGCAGTTACCGGGGACTAATGGGCAATGAGCAGTTCTTC.

V is TRBV30 and J is TRBJ1-2, with D possibly being TRBD1 (5 bases). Germline V gene data show CDR1 as GTSNPN and CDR2 as SVGIG (reference sequence). CDR3 length: 12 amino acids. Trimming removed 3 bases from V and 9 bases from J, with 14 bases in between. The CDR3 DNA follows: TGTGCCTGGAGCCCATCGGGGGTTAGCTACACCTTC. Encoded protein: CAWSPSGVSYTF.

The rearrangement joins TRBV5-6 to TRBJ1-5; 9 nucleotides match TRBD1. J gave up 6 bases and V 4 bases, and 8 bases lay outside the gene matches. This CDR3 contains 15 residues. Germline V CDR1 and CDR2: SGHDT, YYEEEE. The CDR3: CASSLTGGWGQPQHF. The CDR3 bases are TGTGCCAGCAGCCTGACAGGGGGGTGGGGTCAGCCCCAGCATTTT.

This clone was detected only a few times. The V and J genes are TRBV2 and TRBJ1-1; perhaps TRBD1 as D (5 bases). Germline CDR1 and CDR2: SNHLY and FYNNEI. The CDR3 totals 13 residues. V lost 7 bases, J lost 7 bases, and 16 bases lay in between. The CDR3 protein is CASTFSAGLEAFF. The CDR3 coding sequence is TGTGCCAGCACCTTCTCCGCGGGGCTTGAAGCTTTCTTT.

The chain couples TRBV19 to TRBJ1-6, with 9 bases lining up with TRBD1. Germline V gene sequence: CDR1 LNHDA, CDR2 SQIVND (reference sequence). After removal of 3 bases from V and 7 bases from J, the junction contained 1 base not matched to a gene. The CDR3 contains 14 residues. As DNA, the CDR3 is TGTGCCAGTAGTATGGGGACAGGGAATTCACCCCTCCACTTT. It codes for CASSMGTGNSPLHF.

The count of this clone is one. J is TRBJ1-4 and V is TRBV30; a weak D match, TRBD1 (5 bases). From germline, CDR1 is GTSNPN and CDR2 SVGIG (reference sequence). This CDR3 has 14 amino acids. V lost 5 bases to trimming and J lost 0 bases, with 10 bases between them. This CDR3 reads CAWGQGATNEKLFF. The CDR3 DNA is TGTGCCTGGGGGCAGGGAGCAACTAATGAAAAACTGTTTTTT.

The chain employs TRBV6-1 and TRBJ2-1; D call uncertain. The CDR3 consists of 10 residues. CDR1 MNHNS and CDR2 SASEGT come from the germline V gene. V was clipped by 10 bases and J by 7 bases, with 8 bases between them. The CDR3 is CATRRNEQFF. CDR3 sequence (DNA): TGTGCCACCCGTCGGAATGAGCAGTTCTTC.

The chain uses TRBV9 and TRBJ1-2; 9 nucleotides match TRBD1. V was pared by 1 base and J by 4 bases, with 5 bases of the junction left unmatched. Germline CDR1 reads SGDLS; CDR2 reads YYNGEE. The CDR3 has 15 amino acids. The CDR3 nucleotides read TGTGCCAGCAGCGTACCTCAGACAGGGGGCTATGGCTACACCTTC. Its protein is CASSVPQTGGYGYTF.

The chain has TRBV30 and TRBJ1-1; D call uncertain. The V and J ends lost 4 bases and 1 base respectively, with 16 bases between them. The CDR3 contains 15 residues. The germline CDR1 and CDR2 sequences are GTSNPN and SVGIG (reference sequence). CDR3 DNA: TGTGCCTGGATTCCTTCCCGATGGGAGAACACTGAAGCTTTCTTT. Protein: CAWIPSRWENTEAFF.